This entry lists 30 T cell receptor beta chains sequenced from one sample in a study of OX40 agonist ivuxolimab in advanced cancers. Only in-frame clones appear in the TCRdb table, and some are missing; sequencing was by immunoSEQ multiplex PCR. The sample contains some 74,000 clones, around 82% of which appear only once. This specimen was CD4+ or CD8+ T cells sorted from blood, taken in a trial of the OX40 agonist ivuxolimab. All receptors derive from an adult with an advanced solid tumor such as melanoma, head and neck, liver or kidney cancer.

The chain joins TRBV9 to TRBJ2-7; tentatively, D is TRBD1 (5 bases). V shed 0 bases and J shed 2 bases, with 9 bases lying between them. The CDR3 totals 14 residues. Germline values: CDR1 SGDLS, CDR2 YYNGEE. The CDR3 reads CASSVEDSPYEQYF. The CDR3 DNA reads TGTGCCAGCAGCGTAGAAGACAGTCCCTACGAGCAGTACTTC.

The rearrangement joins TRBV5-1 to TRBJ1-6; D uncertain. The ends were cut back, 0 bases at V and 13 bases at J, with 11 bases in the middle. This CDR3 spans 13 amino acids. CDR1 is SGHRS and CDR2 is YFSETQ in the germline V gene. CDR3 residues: CASSLEGESPLHF. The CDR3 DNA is TGCGCCAGCAGCTTGGAGGGTGAGAGTCCCCTCCACTTT. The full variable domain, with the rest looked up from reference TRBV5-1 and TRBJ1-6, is KAGVTQTPRYLIKTRGQQVTLSCSPISGHRSVSWYQQTPGQGLQFLFEYFSETQRNKGNFPGRFSGRQFSNSRSEMNVSTLELGDSALYLCASSLEGESPLHFGNGTRLTVT.

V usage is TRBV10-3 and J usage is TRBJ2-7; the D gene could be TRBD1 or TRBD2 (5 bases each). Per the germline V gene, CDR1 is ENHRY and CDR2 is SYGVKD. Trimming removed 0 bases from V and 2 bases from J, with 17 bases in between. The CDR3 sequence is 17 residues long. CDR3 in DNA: TGTGCCATCAGTGAGTCAAACCGGGACCGCAACCCCTACGAGCAGTACTTC. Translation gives CAISESNRDRNPYEQYF.

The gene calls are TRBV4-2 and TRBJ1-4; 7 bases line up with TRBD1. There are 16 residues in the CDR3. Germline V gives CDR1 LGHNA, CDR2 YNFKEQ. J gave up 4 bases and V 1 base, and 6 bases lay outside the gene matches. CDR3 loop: CASSQGIRDSNEKLFF. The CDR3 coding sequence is TGTGCCAGCAGCCAAGGGATCCGGGACAGTAATGAAAAACTGTTTTTT.

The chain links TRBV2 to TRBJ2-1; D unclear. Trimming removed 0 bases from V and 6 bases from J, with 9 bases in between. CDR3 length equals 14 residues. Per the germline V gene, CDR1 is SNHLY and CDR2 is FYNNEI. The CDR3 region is CASSEASTGNEQFF. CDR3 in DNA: TGTGCCAGCAGTGAAGCTTCGACTGGCAATGAGCAGTTCTTC.

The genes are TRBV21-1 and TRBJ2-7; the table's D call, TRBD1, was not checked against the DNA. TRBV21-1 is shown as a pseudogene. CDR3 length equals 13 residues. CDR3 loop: CASSQVQGGEQYF. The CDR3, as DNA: TGTGCCAGCAGCCAAGTGCAGGGCGGCGAGCAGTACTTC.

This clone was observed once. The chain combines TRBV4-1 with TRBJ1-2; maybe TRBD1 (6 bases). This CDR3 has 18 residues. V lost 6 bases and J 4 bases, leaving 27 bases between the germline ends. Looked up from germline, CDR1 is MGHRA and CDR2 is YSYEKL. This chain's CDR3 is CASRPQPSVQGLLYGYTF. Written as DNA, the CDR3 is TGCGCCAGCAGACCCCAACCTTCAGTCCAGGGGTTACTCTATGGCTACACCTTC.

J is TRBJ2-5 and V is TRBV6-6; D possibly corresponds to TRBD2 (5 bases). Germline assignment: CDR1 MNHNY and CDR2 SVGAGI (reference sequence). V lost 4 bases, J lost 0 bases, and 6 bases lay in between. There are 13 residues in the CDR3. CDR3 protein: CASSWRDQETQYF. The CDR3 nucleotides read TGTGCCAGCAGTTGGCGGGACCAAGAGACCCAGTACTTC.

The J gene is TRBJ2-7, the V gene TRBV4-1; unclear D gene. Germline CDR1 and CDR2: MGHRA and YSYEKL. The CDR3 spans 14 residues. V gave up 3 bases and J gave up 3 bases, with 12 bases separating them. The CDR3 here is CASSHSVVGYEQYF. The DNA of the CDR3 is TGCGCCAGCAGCCACTCGGTCGTCGGCTACGAGCAGTACTTC.

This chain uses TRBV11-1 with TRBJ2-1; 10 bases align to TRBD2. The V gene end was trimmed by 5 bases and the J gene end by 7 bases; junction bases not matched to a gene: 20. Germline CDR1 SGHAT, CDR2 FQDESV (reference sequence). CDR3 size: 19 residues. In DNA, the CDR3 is TGTGCCAGCAGCCGAATCGTCTCTAGCGGGAGTCTTATCAGGAATGAGCAGTTCTTC. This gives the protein CASSRIVSSGSLIRNEQFF.

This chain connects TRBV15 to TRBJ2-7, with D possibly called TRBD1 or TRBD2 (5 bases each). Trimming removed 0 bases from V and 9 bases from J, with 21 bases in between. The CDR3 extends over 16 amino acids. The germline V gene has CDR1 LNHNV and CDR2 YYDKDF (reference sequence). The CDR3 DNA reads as TGTGCCACCAGCAGAGACCTCCGGGACGGGCACCCTGGGCAGTACTTC. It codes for CATSRDLRDGHPGQYF.

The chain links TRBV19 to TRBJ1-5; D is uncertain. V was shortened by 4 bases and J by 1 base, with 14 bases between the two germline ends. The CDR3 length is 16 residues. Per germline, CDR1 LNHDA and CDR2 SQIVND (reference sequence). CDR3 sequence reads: CASSTPTHRSNQPQHF. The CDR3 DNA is TGTGCCAGTAGTACCCCAACCCATAGAAGCAATCAGCCCCAGCATTTT.

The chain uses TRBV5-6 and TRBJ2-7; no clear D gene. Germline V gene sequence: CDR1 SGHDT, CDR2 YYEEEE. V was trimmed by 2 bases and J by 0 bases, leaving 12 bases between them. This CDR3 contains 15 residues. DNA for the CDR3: TGTGCCAGCAGCTTCCGAGGAGTCAGCTCCTACGAGCAGTACTTC. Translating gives CASSFRGVSSYEQYF.

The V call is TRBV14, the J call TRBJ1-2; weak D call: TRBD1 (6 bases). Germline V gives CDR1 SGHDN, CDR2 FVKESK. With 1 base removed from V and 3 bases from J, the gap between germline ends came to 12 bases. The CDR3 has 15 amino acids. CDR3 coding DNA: TGTGCCAGCAGCCAAGTCTCAGGGGTCTACTATGGCTACACCTTC. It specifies CASSQVSGVYYGYTF. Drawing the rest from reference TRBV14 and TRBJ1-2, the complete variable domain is EAGVTQFPSHSVIEKGQTVTLRCDPISGHDNLYWYRRVMGKEIKFLLHFVKESKQDESGMPNNRFLAERTGGTYSTLKVQPAELEDSGVYFCASSQVSGVYYGYTFGSGTRLTVV.

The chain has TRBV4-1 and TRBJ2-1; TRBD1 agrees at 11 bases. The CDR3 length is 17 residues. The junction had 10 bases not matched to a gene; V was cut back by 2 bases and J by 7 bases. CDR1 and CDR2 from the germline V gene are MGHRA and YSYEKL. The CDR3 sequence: CASSQIEGTGGFNEQFF. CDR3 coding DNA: TGCGCCAGCAGCCAAATCGAAGGGACAGGGGGTTTTAATGAGCAGTTCTTC.

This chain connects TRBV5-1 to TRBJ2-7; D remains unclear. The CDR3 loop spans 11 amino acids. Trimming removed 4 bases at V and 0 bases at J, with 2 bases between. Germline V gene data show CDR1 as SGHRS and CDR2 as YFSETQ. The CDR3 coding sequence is TGCGCCAGCAGCAACTCCTACGAGCAGTACTTC. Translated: CASSNSYEQYF.

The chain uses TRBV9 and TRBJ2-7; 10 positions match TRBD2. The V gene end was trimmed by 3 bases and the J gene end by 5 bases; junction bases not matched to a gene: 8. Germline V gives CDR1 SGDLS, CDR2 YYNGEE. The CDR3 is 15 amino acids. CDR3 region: CASSGPGTSVHEQYF. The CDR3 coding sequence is TGTGCCAGCAGCGGACCCGGGACTAGCGTACACGAGCAGTACTTC.

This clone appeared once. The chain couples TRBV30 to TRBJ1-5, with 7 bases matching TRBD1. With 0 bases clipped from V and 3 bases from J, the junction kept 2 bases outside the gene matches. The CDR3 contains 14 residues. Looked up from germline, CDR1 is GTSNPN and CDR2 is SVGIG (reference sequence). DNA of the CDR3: TGTGCCTGGAGTGTGGGACAGCCCAATCAGCCCCAGCATTTT. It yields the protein CAWSVGQPNQPQHF.

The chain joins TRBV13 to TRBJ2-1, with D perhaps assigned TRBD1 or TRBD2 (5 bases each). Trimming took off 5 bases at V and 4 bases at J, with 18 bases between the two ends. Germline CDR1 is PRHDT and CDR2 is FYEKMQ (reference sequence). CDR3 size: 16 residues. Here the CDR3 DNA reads TGTGCCAGCAGCCAAGGGTCTCCGGGGCCATACAATGAGCAGTTCTTC. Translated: CASSQGSPGPYNEQFF.

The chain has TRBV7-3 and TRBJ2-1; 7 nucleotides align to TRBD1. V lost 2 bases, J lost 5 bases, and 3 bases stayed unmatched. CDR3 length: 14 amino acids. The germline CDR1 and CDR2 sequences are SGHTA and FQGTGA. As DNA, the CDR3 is TGTGCCAGCAGCTTATATGGGACAGACAATGAGCAGTTCTTC. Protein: CASSLYGTDNEQFF.

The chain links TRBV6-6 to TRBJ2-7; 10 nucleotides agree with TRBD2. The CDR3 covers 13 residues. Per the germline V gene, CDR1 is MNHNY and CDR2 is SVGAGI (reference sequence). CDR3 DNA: TGTGCTGTCGGGACTAGCGAGTCCTACGAGCAGTACTTC. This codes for CAVGTSESYEQYF.

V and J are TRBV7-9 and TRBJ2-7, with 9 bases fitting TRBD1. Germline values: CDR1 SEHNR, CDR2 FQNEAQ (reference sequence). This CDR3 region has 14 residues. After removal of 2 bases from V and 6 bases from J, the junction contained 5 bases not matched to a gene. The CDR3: CASSLSGQGIEQYF. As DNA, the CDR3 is TGTGCCAGCAGCTTATCGGGACAGGGTATCGAGCAGTACTTC.

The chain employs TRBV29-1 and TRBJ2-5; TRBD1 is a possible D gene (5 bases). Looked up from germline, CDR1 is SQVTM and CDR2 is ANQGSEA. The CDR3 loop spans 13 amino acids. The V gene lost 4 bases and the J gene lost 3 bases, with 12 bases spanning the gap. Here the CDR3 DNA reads TGCAGCGTTGGACAGCTAGAGGAAGAGACCCAGTACTTC. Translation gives CSVGQLEEETQYF.

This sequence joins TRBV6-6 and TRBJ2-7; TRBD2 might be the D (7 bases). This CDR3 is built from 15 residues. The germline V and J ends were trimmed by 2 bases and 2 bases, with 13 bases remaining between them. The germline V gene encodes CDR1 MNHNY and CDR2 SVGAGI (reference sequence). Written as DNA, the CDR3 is TGTGCCAGCAGTTACCGGGGGGACACCCCCTACGAGCAGTACTTC. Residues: CASSYRGDTPYEQYF.

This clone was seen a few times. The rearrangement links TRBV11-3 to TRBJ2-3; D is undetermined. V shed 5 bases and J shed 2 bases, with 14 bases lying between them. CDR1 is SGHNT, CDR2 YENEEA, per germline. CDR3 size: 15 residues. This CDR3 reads CASSKLTSYTDTQYF. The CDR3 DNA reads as TGTGCCAGCAGCAAGCTTACTTCCTACACAGATACGCAGTATTTT.

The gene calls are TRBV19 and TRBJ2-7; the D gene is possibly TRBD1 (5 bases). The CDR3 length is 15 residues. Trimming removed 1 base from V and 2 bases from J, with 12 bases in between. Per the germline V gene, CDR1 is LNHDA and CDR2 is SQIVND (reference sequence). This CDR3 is CASSIVVDSAYEQYF. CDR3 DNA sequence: TGTGCCAGTAGTATAGTCGTAGACAGCGCCTACGAGCAGTACTTC.

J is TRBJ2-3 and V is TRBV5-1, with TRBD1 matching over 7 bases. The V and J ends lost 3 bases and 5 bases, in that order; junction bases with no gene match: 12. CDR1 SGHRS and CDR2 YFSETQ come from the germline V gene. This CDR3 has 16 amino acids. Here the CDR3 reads CASSYSGTDGRDTQYF. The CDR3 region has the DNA TGCGCCAGCAGCTACTCGGGGACAGACGGTAGAGATACGCAGTATTTT.

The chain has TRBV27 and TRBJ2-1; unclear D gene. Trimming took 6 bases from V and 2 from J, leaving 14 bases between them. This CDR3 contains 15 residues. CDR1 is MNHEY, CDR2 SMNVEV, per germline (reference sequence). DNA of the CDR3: TGTGCCAGCAGAGTTCAGGACCGTGCCTACAATGAGCAGTTCTTC. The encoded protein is CASRVQDRAYNEQFF.

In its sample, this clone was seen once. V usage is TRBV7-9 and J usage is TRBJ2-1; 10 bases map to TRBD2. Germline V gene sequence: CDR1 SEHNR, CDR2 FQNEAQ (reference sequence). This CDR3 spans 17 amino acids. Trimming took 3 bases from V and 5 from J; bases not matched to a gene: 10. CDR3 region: CASSFQRGTSGDNEQFF. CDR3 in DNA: TGTGCCAGCAGCTTCCAGCGCGGTACTAGCGGGGACAATGAGCAGTTCTTC.

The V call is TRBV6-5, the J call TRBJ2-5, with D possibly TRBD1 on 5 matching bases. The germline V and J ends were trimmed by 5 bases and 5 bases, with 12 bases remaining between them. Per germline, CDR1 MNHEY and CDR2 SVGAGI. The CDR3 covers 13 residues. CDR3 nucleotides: TGTGCCAGCAGTGCAGGGTTGTGGGAGACCCAGTACTTC. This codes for CASSAGLWETQYF.